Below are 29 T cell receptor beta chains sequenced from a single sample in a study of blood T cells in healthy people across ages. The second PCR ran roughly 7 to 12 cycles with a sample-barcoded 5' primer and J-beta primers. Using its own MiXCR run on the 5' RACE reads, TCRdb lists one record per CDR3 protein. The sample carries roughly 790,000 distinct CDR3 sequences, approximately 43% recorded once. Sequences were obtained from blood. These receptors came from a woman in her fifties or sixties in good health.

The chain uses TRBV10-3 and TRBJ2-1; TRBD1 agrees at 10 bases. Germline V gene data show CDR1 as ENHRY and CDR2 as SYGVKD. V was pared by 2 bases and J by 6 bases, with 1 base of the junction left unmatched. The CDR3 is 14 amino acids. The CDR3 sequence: CAISERTGGNEQFF. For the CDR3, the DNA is TGTGCCATCAGTGAGAGGACAGGGGGCAATGAGCAGTTCTTC.

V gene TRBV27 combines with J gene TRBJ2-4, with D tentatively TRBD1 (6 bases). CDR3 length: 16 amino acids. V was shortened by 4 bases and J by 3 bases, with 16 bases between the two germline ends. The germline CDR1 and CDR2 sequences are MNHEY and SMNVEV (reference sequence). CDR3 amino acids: CASSSPGQFVKNIQYF. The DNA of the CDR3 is TGTGCCAGCAGTTCACCCGGACAGTTTGTCAAAAACATTCAGTACTTC.

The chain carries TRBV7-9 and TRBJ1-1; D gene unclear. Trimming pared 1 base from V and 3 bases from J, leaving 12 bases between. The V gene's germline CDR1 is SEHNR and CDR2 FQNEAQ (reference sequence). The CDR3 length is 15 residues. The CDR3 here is CASSLVGQVDTEAFF. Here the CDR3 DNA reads TGTGCCAGCAGCTTAGTTGGGCAGGTGGACACTGAAGCTTTCTTT.

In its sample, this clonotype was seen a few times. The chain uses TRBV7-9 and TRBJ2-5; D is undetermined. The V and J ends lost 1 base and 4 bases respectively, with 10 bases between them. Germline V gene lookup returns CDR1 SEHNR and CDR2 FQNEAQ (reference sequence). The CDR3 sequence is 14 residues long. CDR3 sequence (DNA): TGTGCCAGCAGCTTAGGGTCTAGTCTAGAGACCCAGTACTTC. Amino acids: CASSLGSSLETQYF. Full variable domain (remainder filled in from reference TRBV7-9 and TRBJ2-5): DTGVSQNPRHKITKRGQNVTFRCDPISEHNRLYWYRQTLGQGPEFLTYFQNEAQLEKSRLLSDRFSAERPKGSFSTLEIQRTEQGDSAMYLCASSLGSSLETQYFGPGTRLLVL.

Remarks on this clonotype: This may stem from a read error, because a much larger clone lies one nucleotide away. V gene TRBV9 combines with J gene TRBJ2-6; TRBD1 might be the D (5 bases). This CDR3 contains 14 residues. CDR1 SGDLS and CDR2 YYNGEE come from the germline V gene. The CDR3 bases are TGTGCCAGCAGCGTAGAAGGTGGGGCCAGCGTCCTGACTTTC. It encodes CASSVEGGASVLTF.

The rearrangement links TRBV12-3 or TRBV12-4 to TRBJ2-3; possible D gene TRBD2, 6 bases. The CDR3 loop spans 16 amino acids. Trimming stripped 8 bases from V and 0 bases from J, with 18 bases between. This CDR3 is CASGGAGITSTDTQYF. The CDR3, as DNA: TGTGCCAGCGGCGGGGCAGGAATTACTAGCACAGATACGCAGTATTTT.

Here the CDR3 DNA reads TGCAGCGTACCGAAGTTAGCGGGAGGGCGAAATGAGCAGTTCTTC. Encoded protein: CSVPKLAGGRNEQFF. The chain has TRBV29-1 and TRBJ2-1; TRBD2 agrees at 11 bases. With 6 bases clipped from V and 7 bases from J, the junction kept 11 bases outside the gene matches. Germline lookup yields CDR1 SQVTM and CDR2 ANQGSEA. The CDR3 covers 15 residues.

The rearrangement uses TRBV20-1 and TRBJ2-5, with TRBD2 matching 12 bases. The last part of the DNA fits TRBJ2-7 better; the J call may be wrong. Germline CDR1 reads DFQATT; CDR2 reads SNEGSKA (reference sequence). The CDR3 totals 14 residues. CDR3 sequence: CSATGLAGSYEQYF. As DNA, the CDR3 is TGCAGTGCTACCGGACTAGCGGGATCTTACGAGCAGTACTTC.

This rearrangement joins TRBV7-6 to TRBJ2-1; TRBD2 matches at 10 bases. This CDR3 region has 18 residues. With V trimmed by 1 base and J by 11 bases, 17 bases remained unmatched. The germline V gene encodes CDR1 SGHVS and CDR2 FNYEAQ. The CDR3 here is CASSLGPSGASGGHQQFF. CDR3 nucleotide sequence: TGTGCCAGCAGCTTAGGTCCCTCGGGGGCTAGCGGGGGCCATCAGCAGTTCTTC.

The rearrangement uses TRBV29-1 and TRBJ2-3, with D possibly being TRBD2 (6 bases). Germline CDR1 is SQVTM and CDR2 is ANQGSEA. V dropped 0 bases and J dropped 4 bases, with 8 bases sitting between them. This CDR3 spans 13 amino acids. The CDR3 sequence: CSVEDREPDTQYF. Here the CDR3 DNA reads TGCAGCGTTGAAGATCGGGAGCCAGATACGCAGTATTTT.

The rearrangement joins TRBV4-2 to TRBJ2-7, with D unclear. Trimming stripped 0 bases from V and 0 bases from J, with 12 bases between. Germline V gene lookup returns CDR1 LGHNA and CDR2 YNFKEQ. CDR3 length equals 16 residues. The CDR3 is CASSQDLVSDSYEQYF. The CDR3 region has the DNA TGTGCCAGCAGCCAAGATCTAGTTTCTGACTCCTACGAGCAGTACTTC.

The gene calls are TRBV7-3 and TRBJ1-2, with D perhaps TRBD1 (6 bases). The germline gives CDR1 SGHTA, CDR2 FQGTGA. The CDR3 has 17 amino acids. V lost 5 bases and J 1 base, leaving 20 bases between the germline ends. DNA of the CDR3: TGTGCCAGCAGCATCACAGGGCCGGAGGGGGTTAACTATGGCTACACCTTC. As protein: CASSITGPEGVNYGYTF.

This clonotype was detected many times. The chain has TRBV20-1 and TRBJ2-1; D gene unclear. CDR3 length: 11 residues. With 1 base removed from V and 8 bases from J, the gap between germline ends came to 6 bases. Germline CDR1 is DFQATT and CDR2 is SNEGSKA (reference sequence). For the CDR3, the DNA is TGCAGTGCTAGAGCGTTAGATGAGCAGTTCTTC. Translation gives CSARALDEQFF.

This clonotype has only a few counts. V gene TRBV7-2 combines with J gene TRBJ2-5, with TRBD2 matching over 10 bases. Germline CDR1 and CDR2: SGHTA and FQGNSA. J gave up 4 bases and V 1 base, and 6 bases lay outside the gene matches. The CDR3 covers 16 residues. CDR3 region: CASSLVERGGAETQYF. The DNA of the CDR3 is TGTGCCAGCAGCTTAGTTGAGCGGGGGGGCGCAGAGACCCAGTACTTC.

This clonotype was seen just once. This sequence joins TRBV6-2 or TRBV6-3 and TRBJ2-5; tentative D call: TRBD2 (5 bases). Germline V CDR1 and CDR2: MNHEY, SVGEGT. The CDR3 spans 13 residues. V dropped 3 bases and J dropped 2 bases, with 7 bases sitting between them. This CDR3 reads CASSYREQETQYF. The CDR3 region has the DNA TGTGCCAGCAGTTATCGGGAACAAGAGACCCAGTACTTC.

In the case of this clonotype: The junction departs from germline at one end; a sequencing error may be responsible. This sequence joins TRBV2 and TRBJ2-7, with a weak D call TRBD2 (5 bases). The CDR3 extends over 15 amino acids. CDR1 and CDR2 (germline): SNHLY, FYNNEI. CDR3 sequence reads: CAGSEPPSTLYEQYF. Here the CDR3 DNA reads TGTGCCGGCAGTGAACCTCCTAGCACTCTTTACGAGCAGTACTTC. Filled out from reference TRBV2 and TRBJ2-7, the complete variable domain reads EPEVTQTPSHQVTQMGQEVILRCVPISNHLYFYWYRQILGQKVEFLVSFYNNEISEKSEIFDDQFSVERPDGSNFTLKIRSTKLEDSAMYFCAGSEPPSTLYEQYFGPGTRLTVT.

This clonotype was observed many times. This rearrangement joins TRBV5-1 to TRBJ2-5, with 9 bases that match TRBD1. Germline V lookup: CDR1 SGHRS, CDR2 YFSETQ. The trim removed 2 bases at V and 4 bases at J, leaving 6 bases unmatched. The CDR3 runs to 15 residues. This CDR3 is CASSFDRGVGETQYF. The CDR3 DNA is TGCGCCAGCAGCTTTGACAGGGGGGTAGGAGAGACCCAGTACTTC.

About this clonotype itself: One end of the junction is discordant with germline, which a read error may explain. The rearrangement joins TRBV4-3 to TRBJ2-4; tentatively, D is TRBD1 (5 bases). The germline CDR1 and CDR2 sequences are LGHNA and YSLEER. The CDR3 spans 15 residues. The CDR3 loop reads CASSQDQGGKTIQYF. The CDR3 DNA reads TGCGCCAGCAGCCAAGATCAGGGTGGCAAAACCATTCAGTACTTC.

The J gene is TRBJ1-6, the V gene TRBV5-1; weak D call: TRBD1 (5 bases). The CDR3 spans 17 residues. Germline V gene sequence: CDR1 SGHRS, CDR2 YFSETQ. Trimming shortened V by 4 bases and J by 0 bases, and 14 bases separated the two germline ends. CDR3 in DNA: TGCGCCAGCAGCACGGGGGATTACAGCTCCTATAATTCACCCCTCCACTTT. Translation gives CASSTGDYSSYNSPLHF.

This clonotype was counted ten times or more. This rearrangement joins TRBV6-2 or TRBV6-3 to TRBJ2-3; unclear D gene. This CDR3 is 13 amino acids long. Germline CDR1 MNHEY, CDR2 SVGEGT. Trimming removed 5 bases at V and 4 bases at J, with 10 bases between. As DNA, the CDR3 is TGTGCCAGCAGTCGATTAGCCGCAGATACGCAGTATTTT. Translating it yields CASSRLAADTQYF.

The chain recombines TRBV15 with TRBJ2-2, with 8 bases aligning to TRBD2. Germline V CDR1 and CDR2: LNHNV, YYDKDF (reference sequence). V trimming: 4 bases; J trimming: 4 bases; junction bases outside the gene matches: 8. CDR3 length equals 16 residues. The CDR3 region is CATSKGTSWGTGELFF. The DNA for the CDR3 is TGTGCCACCAGCAAAGGGACTAGTTGGGGCACCGGGGAGCTGTTTTTT.

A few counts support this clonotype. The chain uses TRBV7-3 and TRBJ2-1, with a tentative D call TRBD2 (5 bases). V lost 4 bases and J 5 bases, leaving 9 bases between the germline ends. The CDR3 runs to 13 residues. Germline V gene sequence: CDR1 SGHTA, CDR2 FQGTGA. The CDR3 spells CASSSGSHNEQFF. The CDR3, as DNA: TGTGCCAGCAGCTCGGGGAGCCACAATGAGCAGTTCTTC.

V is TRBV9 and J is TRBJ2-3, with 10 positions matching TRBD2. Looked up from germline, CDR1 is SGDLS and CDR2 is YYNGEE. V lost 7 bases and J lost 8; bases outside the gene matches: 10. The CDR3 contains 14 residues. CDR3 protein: CASGLAGAVGTQYF. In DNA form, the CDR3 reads TGTGCCAGCGGGCTAGCGGGAGCTGTAGGTACGCAGTATTTT.

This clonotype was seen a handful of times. Written as DNA, the CDR3 is TGTGCCAGCAGCGCCGGCCTAAGGGCGGGAGGGTGGAAAGATACGCAGTATTTT. This encodes CASSAGLRAGGWKDTQYF. The chain recombines TRBV9 with TRBJ2-3; 9 bases line up with TRBD2. Germline V CDR1 and CDR2: SGDLS, YYNGEE. V lost 3 bases, J lost 5 bases, and 16 bases stayed unmatched. The CDR3 extends over 18 amino acids.

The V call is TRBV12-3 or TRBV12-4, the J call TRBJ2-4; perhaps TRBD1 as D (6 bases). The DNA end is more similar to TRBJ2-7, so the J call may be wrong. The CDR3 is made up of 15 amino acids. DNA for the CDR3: TGTGCCAGCAGTTCAGCAGGGGCAAGGGACTACGAGCAGTACTTC. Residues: CASSSAGARDYEQYF.

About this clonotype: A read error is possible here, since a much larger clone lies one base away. CDR3 loop: CASSTGQGESYGYTF. The DNA for the CDR3 is TGCGCCAGCAGCACCGGACAGGGGGAGAGCTATGGCTACACCTTC. The chain combines TRBV5-1 with TRBJ1-2, with 10 bases aligning to TRBD1. The CDR3 is made up of 15 amino acids. V trimming: 4 bases; J trimming: 4 bases; junction bases outside the gene matches: 7. Germline V CDR1 and CDR2: SGHRS, YFSETQ.

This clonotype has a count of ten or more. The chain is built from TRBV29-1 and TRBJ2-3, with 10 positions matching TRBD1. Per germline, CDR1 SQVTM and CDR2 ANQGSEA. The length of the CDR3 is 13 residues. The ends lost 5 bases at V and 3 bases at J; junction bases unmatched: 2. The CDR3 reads CSVRTGGTDTQYF. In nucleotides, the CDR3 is TGCAGCGTTCGGACAGGGGGGACAGATACGCAGTATTTT.

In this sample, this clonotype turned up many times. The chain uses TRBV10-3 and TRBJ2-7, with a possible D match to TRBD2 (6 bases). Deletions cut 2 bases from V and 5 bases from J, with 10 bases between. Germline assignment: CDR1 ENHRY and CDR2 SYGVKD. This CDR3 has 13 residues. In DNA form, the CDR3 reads TGTGCCATCAGTGAGGGTGGGGGGAACGAGCAGTACTTC. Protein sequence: CAISEGGGNEQYF.

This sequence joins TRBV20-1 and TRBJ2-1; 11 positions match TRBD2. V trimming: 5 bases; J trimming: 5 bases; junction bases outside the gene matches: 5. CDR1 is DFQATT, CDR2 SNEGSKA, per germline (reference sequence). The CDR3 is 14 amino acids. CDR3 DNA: TGCAGTGCTCCGACTAGCGGGGACCACAATGAGCAGTTCTTC. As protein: CSAPTSGDHNEQFF.